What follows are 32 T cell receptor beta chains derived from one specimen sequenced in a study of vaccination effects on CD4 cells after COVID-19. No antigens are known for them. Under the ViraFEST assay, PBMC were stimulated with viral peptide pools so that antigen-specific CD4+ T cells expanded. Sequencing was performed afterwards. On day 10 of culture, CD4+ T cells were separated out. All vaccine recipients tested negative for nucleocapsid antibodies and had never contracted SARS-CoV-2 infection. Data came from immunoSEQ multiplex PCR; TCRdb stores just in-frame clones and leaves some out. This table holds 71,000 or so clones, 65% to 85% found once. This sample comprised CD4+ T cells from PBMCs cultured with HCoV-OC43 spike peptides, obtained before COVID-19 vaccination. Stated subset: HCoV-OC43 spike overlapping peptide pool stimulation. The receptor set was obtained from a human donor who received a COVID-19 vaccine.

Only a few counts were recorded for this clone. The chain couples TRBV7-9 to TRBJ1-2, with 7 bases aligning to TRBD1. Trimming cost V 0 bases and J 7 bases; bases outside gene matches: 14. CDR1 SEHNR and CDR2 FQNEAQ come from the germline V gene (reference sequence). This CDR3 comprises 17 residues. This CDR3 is CASSLAVGTRGVVGYTF. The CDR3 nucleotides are TGTGCCAGCAGCTTAGCAGTCGGGACCAGGGGGGTAGTTGGCTACACCTTC. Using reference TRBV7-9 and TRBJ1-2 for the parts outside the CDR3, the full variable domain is DTGVSQNPRHKITKRGQNVTFRCDPISEHNRLYWYRQTLGQGPEFLTYFQNEAQLEKSRLLSDRFSAERPKGSFSTLEIQRTEQGDSAMYLCASSLAVGTRGVVGYTFGSGTRLTVV.

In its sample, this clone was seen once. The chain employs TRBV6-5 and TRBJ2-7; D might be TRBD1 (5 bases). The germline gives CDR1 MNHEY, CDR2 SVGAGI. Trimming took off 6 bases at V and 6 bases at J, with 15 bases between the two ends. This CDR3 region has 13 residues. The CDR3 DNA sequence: TGTGCCAGCAGGGGCAGGGTCGGTGGCGAGCAGTACGTC. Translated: CASRGRVGGEQYV.

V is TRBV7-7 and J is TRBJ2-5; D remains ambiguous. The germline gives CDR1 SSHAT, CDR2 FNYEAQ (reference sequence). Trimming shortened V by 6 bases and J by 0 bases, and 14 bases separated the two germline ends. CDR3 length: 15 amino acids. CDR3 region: CASREAPIYQETQYF. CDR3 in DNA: TGTGCCAGCAGAGAAGCCCCCATATACCAAGAGACCCAGTACTTC.

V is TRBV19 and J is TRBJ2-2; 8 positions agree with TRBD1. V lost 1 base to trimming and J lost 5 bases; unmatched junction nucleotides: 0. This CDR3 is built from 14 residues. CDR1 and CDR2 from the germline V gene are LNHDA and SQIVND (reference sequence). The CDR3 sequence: CASSIGQGTGELFF. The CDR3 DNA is TGTGCCAGTAGTATAGGACAGGGGACCGGGGAGCTGTTTTTT.

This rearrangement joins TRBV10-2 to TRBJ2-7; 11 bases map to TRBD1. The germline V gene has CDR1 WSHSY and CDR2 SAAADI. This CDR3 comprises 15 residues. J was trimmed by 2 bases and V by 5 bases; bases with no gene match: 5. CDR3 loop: CASSPGTGGTYEQYV. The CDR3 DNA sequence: TGCGCCAGCAGTCCGGGGACAGGGGGTACCTACGAGCAGTACGTC.

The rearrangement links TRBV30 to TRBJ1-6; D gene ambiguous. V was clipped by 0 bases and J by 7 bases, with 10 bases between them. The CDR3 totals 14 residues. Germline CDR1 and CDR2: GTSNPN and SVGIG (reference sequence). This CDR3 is CAWSVTGPNSPLHF. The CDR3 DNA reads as TGTGCCTGGAGTGTAACCGGGCCCAATTCACCCCTCCACTTT.

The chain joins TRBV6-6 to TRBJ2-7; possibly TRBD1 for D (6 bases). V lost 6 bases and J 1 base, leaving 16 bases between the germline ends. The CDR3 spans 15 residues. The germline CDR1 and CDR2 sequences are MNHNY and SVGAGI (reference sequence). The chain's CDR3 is CASRSGTTLSYEQYV. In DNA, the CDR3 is TGTGCCAGCAGATCCGGGACAACCCTGTCCTACGAGCAGTACGTC.

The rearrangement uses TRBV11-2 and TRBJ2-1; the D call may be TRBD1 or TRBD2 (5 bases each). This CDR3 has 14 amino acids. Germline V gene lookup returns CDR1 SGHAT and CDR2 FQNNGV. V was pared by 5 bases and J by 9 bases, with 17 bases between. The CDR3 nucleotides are TGTGCCAGCAGCCGCGACAGAGCTCGGGGTGAGCAGTTCTTC. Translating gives CASSRDRARGEQFF.

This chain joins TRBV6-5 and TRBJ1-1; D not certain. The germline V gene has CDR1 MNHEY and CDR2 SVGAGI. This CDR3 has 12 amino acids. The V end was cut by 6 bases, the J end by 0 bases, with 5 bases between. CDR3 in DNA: TGTGCCAGCAGGGGTATGAACACTGAAGCTTTCTTT. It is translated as CASRGMNTEAFF.

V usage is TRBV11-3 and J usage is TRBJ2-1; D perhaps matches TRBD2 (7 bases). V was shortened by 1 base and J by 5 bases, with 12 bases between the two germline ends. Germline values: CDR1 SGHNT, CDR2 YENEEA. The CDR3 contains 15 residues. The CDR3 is CASSLGGGANNEQFF. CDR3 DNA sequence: TGTGCCAGCAGCTTAGGAGGGGGGGCAAACAATGAGCAGTTCTTC.

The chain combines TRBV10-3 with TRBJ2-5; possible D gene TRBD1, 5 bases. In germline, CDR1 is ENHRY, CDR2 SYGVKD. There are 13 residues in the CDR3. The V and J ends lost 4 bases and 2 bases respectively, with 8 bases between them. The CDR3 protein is CAISGGAQETQYF. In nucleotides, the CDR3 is TGTGCCATCAGTGGGGGCGCACAAGAGACCCAGTACTTC.

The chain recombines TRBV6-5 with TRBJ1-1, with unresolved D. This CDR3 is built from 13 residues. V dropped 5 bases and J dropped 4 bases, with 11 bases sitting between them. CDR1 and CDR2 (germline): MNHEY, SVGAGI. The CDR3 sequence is CASSLTRSTEAFF. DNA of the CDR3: TGTGCCAGCAGTCTGACCCGGAGCACTGAAGCTTTCTTT.

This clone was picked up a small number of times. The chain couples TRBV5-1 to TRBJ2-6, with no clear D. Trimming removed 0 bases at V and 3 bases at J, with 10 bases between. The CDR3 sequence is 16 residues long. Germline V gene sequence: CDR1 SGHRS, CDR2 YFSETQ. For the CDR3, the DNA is TGCGCCAGCAGCTTGGCCGGCACTAATGGGGCCAACGTCCTGACTTTC. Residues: CASSLAGTNGANVLTF.

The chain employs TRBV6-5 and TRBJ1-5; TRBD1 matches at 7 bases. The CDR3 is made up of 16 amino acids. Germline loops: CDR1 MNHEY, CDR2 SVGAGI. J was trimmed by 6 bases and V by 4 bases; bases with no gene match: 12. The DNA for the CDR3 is TGTGCCAGCAGTTCACGAGGGGGCGGGAGGGGTCAGCCCCAGCATTTT. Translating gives CASSSRGGGRGQPQHF.

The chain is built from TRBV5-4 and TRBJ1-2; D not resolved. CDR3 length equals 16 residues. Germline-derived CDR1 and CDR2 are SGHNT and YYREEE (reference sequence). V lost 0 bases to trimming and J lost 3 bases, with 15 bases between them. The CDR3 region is CASSLAAAERDYGYTF. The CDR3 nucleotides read TGTGCCAGCAGCTTGGCGGCGGCCGAAAGAGACTATGGCTACACCTTC. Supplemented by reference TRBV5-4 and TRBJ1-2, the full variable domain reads ETGVTQSPTHLIKTRGQQVTLRCSSQSGHNTVSWYQQALGQGPQFIFQYYREEENGRGNFPPRFSGLQFPNYSSELNVNALELDDSALYLCASSLAAAERDYGYTFGSGTRLTVV.

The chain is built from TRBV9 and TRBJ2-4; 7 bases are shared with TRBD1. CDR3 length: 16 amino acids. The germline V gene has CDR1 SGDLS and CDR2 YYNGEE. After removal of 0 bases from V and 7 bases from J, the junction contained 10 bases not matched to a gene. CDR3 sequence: CASSVGGPGTANIQYF. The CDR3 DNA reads TGTGCCAGCAGCGTAGGGGGTCCCGGGACAGCTAACATTCAGTACTTC.

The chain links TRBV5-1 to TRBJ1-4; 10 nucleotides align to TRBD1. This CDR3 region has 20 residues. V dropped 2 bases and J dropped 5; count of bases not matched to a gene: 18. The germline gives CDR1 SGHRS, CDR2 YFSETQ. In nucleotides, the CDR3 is TGCGCCAGCAGCTTAAACTCCGTAGGGACAGGGGTCCTTTTGAATGAAAAACTGTTTTTT. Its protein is CASSLNSVGTGVLLNEKLFF.

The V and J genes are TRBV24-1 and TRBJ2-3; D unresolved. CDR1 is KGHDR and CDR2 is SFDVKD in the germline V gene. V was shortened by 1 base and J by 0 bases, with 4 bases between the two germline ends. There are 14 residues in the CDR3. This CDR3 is CATSDFRSTDTQYF. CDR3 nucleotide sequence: TGTGCCACCAGTGATTTTCGCAGCACAGATACGCAGTATTTT.

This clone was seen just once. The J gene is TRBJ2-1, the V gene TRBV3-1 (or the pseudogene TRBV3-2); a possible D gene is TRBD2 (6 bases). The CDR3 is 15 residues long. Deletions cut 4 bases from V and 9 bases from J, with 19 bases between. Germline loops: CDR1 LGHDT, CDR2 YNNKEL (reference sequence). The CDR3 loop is CASSPRTIPSSEQFF. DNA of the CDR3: TGTGCCAGCAGCCCCCGGACTATACCGTCAAGTGAGCAGTTCTTC.

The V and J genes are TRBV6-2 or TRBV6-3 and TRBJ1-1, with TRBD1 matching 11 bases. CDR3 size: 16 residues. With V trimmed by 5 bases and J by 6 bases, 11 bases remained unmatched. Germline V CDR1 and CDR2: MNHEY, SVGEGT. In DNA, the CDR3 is TGTGCCAGCAGTACCGGACAGGGGGCGCTTGGGTCTGAAGCTTTCTTT. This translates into CASSTGQGALGSEAFF.

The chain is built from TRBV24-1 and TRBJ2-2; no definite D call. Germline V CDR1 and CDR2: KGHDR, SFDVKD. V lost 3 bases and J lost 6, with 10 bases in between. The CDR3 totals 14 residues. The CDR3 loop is CATSDPASSGELFF. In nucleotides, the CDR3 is TGTGCCACCAGTGATCCAGCTAGTTCCGGGGAGCTGTTTTTT.

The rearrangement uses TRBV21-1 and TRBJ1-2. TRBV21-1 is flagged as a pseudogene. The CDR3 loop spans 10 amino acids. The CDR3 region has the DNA TGTGCCAGCAGCAGCTATGGCTACACCTTC. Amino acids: CASSSYGYTF.

The DNA for the CDR3 is TGTGCCATCCAGCGGGGGGATACGCAGTATTTT. Protein: CAIQRGDTQYF. This rearrangement joins TRBV12-3 or TRBV12-4 to TRBJ2-3; 8 nucleotides match TRBD2. V gave up 10 bases and J gave up 6 bases; unmatched junction bases: 3. The CDR3 runs to 11 residues.

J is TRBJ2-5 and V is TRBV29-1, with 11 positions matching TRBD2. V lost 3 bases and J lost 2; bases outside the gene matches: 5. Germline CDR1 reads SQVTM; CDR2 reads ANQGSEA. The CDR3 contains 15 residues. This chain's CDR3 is CSVDGLAGGQETQYF. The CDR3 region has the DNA TGCAGCGTTGATGGGCTAGCGGGGGGACAAGAGACCCAGTACTTC.

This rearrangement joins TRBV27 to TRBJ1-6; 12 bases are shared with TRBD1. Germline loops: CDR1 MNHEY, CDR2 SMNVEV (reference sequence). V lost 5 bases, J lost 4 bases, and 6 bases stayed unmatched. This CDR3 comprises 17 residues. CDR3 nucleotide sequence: TGTGCCAGCAGTCGGGACAGGGGGCGTGGGTATAATTCACCCCTCCACTTT. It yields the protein CASSRDRGRGYNSPLHF.

The CDR3 reads CATSSSRDPEGGYTF. CDR3 in DNA: TGTGCCACCAGCAGTAGCCGGGACCCGGAGGGAGGCTACACCTTC. The gene calls are TRBV15 and TRBJ1-2; possibly TRBD1 for D (5 bases). The CDR3 is 15 residues long. The germline CDR1 and CDR2 sequences are LNHNV and YYDKDF (reference sequence). Trimming pared 3 bases from V and 8 bases from J, leaving 19 bases between.

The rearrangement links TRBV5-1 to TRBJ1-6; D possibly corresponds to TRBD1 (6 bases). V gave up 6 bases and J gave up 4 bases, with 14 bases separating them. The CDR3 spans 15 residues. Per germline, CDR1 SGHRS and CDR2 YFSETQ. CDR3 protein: CASNPVDSYNSPLHF. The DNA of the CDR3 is TGCGCCAGCAACCCAGTGGACAGTTATAATTCACCCCTCCACTTT.

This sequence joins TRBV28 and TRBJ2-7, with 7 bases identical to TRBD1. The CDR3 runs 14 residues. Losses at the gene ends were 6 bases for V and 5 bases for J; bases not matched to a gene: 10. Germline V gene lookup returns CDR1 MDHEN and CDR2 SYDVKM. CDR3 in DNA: TGTGCCAGCAGCCCCCCGGGACAGTGGAACGAGCAGTACGTC. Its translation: CASSPPGQWNEQYV.

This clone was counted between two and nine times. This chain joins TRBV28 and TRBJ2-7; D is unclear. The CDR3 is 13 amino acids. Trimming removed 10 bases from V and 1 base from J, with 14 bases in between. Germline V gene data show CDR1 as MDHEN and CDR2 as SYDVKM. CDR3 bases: TGTGCCACCTTAAACAGTGTATCCTACGAGCAGTACGTC. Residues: CATLNSVSYEQYV.

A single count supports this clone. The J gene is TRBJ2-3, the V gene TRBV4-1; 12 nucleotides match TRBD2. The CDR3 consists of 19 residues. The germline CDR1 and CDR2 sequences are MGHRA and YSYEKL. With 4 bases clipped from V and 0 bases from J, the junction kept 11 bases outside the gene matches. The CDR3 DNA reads TGCGCCAGCAGCCCTACCGGCCCCGGACTAGCGGGAAGCACAGATACGCAGTATTTT. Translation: CASSPTGPGLAGSTDTQYF.

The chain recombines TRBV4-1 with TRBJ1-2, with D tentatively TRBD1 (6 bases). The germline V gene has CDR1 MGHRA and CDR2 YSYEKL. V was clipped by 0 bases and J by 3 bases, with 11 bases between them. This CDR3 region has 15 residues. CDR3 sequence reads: CASSQDRGAHYGYTF. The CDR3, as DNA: TGCGCCAGCAGCCAAGATCGGGGGGCTCACTATGGCTACACCTTC.

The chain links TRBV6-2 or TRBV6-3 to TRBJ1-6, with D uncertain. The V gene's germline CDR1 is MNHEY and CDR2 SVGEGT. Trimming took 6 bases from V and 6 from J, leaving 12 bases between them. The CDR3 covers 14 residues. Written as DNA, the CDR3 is TGTGCCAGCAGCTTCGGTACAGCTAATTCACCCCTCCACTTT. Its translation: CASSFGTANSPLHF.